The sequence of this T cell receptor beta chain was determined in a study of T cell responses to AZD1222 COVID-19 vaccine. Points from the study as a whole: Regions left unmutated in variants are reportedly the target of nearly half of spike-specific TCRs. Donors were largely white British and mainly female; clonal diversity was possibly underestimated. Breadth and depth of Spike-specific TCRs rose after two AZD1222 doses. Across the whole spike, CD4 TCRs peaked at regions 160-218 and 743-854.

Assay: immunoSEQ multiplex PCR; the TCRdb copy retains only in-frame clones and omits some. The table shows under 250,000 clones, with under 95% occurring only once. With respect to this clone: No antigen is known for it.

The CDR3 covers 11 residues. The ends were cut back, 6 bases at V and 0 bases at J, with 5 bases in the middle. The germline V gene has CDR1 GTSNPN and CDR2 SVGIG (reference sequence). Sample: peripheral blood, taken on day 0 of MenACWY control vaccination. The sequence came from an adult in good health. V gene TRBV30 combines with J gene TRBJ1-1; D gene unclear. CDR3 bases: TGTGCCTGCAGGATGAACACTGAAGCTTTCTTT. Protein product: CACRMNTEAFF.